The rows below give T cell receptor beta chains drawn from one sample of a study of metastatic and nonmetastatic thyroid tumors. MiXCR reprocessed the PCR reads for TCRdb. The sample has tens of thousands of clones; about 16% are singletons. Specimen: blood. Receptors were obtained from a female donor with papillary thyroid cancer or a benign thyroid nodule (not recorded which). Some clones in this sample may be carry-over from other donors' samples. CDR3s include the opening cysteine and the closing phenylalanine or tryptophan. A D gene is named only where the DNA matches it firmly. Clone size is shown for a subset of rows, as once, few, many or a class of expanded clone.

clone_size	j_call	d_call	v_call	cdr3_aa	cdr3_nt
NA	TRBJ1-2	NA	TRBV12-3/TRBV12-4	CASREGGIIYTF	TGTGCCAGCAGAGAAGGGGGGATTATCTACACCTTC
many	TRBJ1-4	NA	TRBV2	CASKGSLNEKLFF	TGTGCCAGCAAGGGGAGCCTTAATGAAAAACTGTTTTTT
NA	TRBJ2-1	TRBD1	TRBV7-9	CVSSLTPGQGPDGKFF	TGTGTCAGCAGCCTAACTCCGGGACAGGGTCCGGACGGGAAGTTCTTC
many	TRBJ2-3	NA	TRBV6-1	CASSRSRGWTDTQYF	TGTGCCAGCAGCCGTAGCAGGGGTTGGACAGATACGCAGTATTTT
many	TRBJ1-1	NA	TRBV6-1	CASSSFTPNTEAFF	TGTGCCAGCAGTTCATTCACTCCGAACACTGAAGCTTTCTTT
many	TRBJ1-4	NA	TRBV5-6	CASSLVLTASNEKLFF	TGTGCCAGCAGCTTGGTTTTGACAGCTTCTAATGAAAAACTGTTTTTT
many	TRBJ2-1	TRBD2	TRBV5-4	CASSSQTSGGLYNEQFF	TGTGCCAGCAGCTCCCAGACTAGCGGGGGGTTGTACAATGAGCAGTTCTTC
many	TRBJ1-4	TRBD1	TRBV7-9	CASSTDRGGFANEKLFF	TGTGCCAGCAGCACGGACAGGGGGGGGTTCGCTAATGAAAAACTGTTTTTT
many	TRBJ1-5	TRBD1	TRBV7-7	CASSDRDSNQPQHF	TGTGCTAGCAGCGACAGGGATAGCAATCAGCCCCAGCATTTT
many	TRBJ2-7	TRBD2	TRBV20-1	CSARVSGSVSYYEQYF	TGCAGTGCTAGAGTCAGCGGGAGTGTCTCCTACTACGAGCAGTACTTC
few	TRBJ2-7	TRBD1	TRBV7-8	CASSLSGTGRDEQYF	TGTGCCAGCAGCTTATCCGGGACAGGTCGCGACGAGCAGTACTTC
many	TRBJ2-2	NA	TRBV7-6	CASSTTVSSNTGELFF	TGTGCCAGCAGCACGACAGTGAGCTCGAACACCGGGGAGCTGTTTTTT
NA	TRBJ1-5	NA	TRBV6-2/TRBV6-3	CASSYIRASNQPKNF	TGTGCCAGCAGTTACATCAGGGCTAGCAATCAGCCCAAGAATTTT
many	TRBJ2-1	TRBD1	TRBV4-1	CASSMTGSSYNEQFF	TGCGCCAGCAGCATGACAGGGTCCTCCTACAATGAGCAGTTCTTC
few	TRBJ2-1	NA	TRBV6-1	CASSGGQLTEQFF	TGTGCCAGCAGTGGCGGACAGTTGACGGAGCAGTTCTTC
once	TRBJ1-5	TRBD1	TRBV20-1	CSRTGDGNQPQHF	TGCAGTCGGACAGGGGACGGCAATCAGCCCCAGCATTTT
many	TRBJ1-1	NA	TRBV6-1	CASSEIGSVVNTEAFF	TGTGCCAGCAGTGAAATTGGGTCAGTCGTGAACACTGAAGCTTTCTTT
many	TRBJ2-1	NA	TRBV24-1	CATSDTYREKGYNEQFF	TGTGCCACCAGTGATACTTACAGGGAGAAAGGGTACAATGAGCAGTTCTTC
many	TRBJ1-1	TRBD1	TRBV7-6	CASSLPRQGARGNTEAFF	TGTGCCAGCAGCTTACCCAGACAGGGGGCGCGGGGGAACACTGAAGCTTTCTTT
many	TRBJ1-1	NA	TRBV20-1	CSARDVRDTEAFF	TGCAGTGCTAGGGATGTCCGGGACACTGAAGCTTTCTTT
many	TRBJ2-7	NA	TRBV20-1	CSARDPETSNFYEQYF	TGCAGTGCTAGAGATCCCGAGACTTCCAACTTTTACGAGCAGTACTTC
many	TRBJ2-1	TRBD2	TRBV9	CASSVDSGSSNEQFF	TGTGCCAGCAGCGTAGATAGCGGGAGTTCCAATGAGCAGTTCTTC
many	TRBJ2-7	TRBD2	TRBV29-1	CSARTSGAYEQYF	TGCAGCGCCCGGACTAGCGGGGCCTACGAGCAGTACTTC
many	TRBJ2-1	TRBD1	TRBV15	CATRWDSPYNEQFF	TGTGCCACCCGGTGGGACAGTCCTTACAATGAGCAGTTCTTC
many	TRBJ2-3	TRBD2	TRBV6-1	CASGRAGGTDTQYF	TGTGCCAGCGGGAGGGCGGGGGGCACAGATACGCAGTATTTT